A single TCR beta chain is shown here with its context. A few counts support this clonotype. No antigen is known for it. No base quality information exists; no much larger clone differs at one position. According to the study, the label for this sample's treatment or condition signals: live attenuated yellow fever vaccine strain. PBMCs were isolated from peripheral blood using a standard Ficoll-Paque protocol. Dynabeads CD4 and CD8 positive selection kits were used to isolate CD4 and CD8 T-cell fractions. TriZol was used to extract RNA from bulk PBMCs, CD4 and CD8 fractions, and dextramer-positive and dextramer-negative fractions. This entry belongs to a study of T cells after yellow fever vaccination (dated by TCRdb to about 2019). For the wider study: The SMART-Seq v4 Ultra Low Input RNA kit was used to prepare libraries from fractions with low cell numbers. Two healthy male donors made up the cohort, one aged 18 to 29 years and the other aged 30 to 40 years. Bulk TCR alpha and beta repertoires were sequenced longitudinally to track T-cell clones before and after primary and booster YFV17D yellow fever vaccination. Bulk PBMC replicates and cell subsets were isolated from blood drawn at multiple timepoints before and after both primary and secondary immunization. Beyond this particular receptor, the publication reports: After the booster, most of the clones that had expanded following primary vaccination were detected again (96% of CD4 and around 88% of CD8), which suggests that memory was broadly maintained. The secondary T-cell response was found to be weaker but faster than the primary response, with a peak reached on day 5 rather than on day 15. The study included only a couple of donors, which limits how far the findings can be generalized. A small share of clonotypes was detected in both CD4 and CD8 compartments, with the overlap likely arising from convergent recombination. Computational filtering was needed because FACS-sorted repertoires could contain abundant contaminating clonotypes from the bulk population.

TCRdb names Illumina NovaSeq 6000 as the instrument used. TCR cDNA was synthesized by 5'RACE template switching, which introduced a universal primer site and unique molecular identifiers. Priming of cDNA synthesis was performed from both the TCR alpha and TCR beta constant segments. Two PCR steps were used to amplify libraries, with sample barcodes and sequencing adapters being added in the second step. Sequencing of libraries was performed on Illumina HiSeq 2500 (2x100 bp) or NovaSeq (2x150 bp). The original methods were these. Reads were demultiplexed and collapsed into UMI consensus sequences with MIGEC, and V(D)J alignment was performed with MiXCR. Vaccine-responding clonotypes were defined with edgeR using replicate PBMC samples, requiring FDR below 0.01 and a log2 fold change above 5 up to day 15. Each bulk clonotype received a CD4 or CD8 identity based on whether the sequenced CD4 or CD8 repertoire contained that clonotype at higher abundance. TCRdb's own reprocessing of the public reads used fastp at Q25 and MiXCR and kept productive beta chains. Under each unique CDR3 protein, matching rows form one entry showing the most common genes and DNA. For this entry, the V and J calls and clone size follow TCRdb and not the study's own pipeline. For this sample there are about 260,000 distinct CDR3 sequences; about 5% appear just once. Jointly, the top ten make up approximately 3.5% of the sample.

The receptor comes from a man younger than 30 who received the YFV17D yellow fever vaccine. The sample consisted of CD4+ T cells sorted from PBMCs, taken on the day of the yellow fever booster vaccination.

The CDR3 amino acid sequence is: CASSLPGTGKGYNEQFF. The nucleotide sequence reads TGTGCCAGCAGTCTACCAGGGACAGGGAAGGGCTACAATGAGCAGTTCTTC. The chain is assembled from TRBV12-3 or TRBV12-4 and TRBJ2-1; the central 9 bases match TRBD1. The V end gives up 5 bases and the J end 3 bases, leaving 11 bases in the junction not matched to a gene. Including the terminal cysteine and phenylalanine, the CDR3 comprises 17 residues. Kept here is only the CDR3 DNA, which spans 51 bases and is read in frame from base 1.